Listed below are T cell receptor beta chains from one sample, sequenced in a study of OX40 agonist ivuxolimab in advanced cancers. Measured with immunoSEQ multiplex PCR; TCRdb has only the in-frame clones, and not every one. The profile shows tens of thousands of clones, over 75% of them singletons. The sequenced sample was CD4+ or CD8+ T cells sorted from blood, obtained in a trial of the OX40 agonist ivuxolimab. The receptors were sampled from an adult with an advanced solid tumor such as melanoma, head and neck, liver or kidney cancer. The CDR3 runs from the conserved cysteine through the conserved F or W. The D gene is left open where the match is weak. Clone size is given for some rows only: seen once, a few or many times, or a class if the clone is expanded.

D,V,size,J,DNA,CDR3
-,TRBV7-2,-,TRBJ2-2,TGTGCCAGCAGCTCGTTACCAGCGTTCTCGAACACCGGGGAGCTGTTTTTT,CASSSLPAFSNTGELFF
-,TRBV27,-,TRBJ2-7,TGTGCCAGCCGGGGGAGGCCGTCCTACGAGCAGTACTTC,CASRGRPSYEQYF
TRBD2,TRBV7-9,-,TRBJ2-3,TGTGCCAGCAGTCTTGGGACTAGGGCAGATACGCAGTATTTT,CASSLGTRADTQYF
-,TRBV10-3,-,TRBJ1-4,TGTGCCATCAGCGAGGAAGGTGCACCCTCTGAAAAACTGTTTTTT,CAISEEGAPSEKLFF
TRBD1,TRBV7-3,-,TRBJ1-4,TGTGCCAGCAGCGAAACGGACAGGGTGGATGAAAAACTGTTTTTT,CASSETDRVDEKLFF
-,TRBV4-2,-,TRBJ1-1,TGTGCCAGCAGCCAAGAATGGACTTCGACGCCCGGCGACACTGAAGCTTTCTTT,CASSQEWTSTPGDTEAFF
-,TRBV28,-,TRBJ2-7,TGTGCCAGCAGATTGCAAGGTTTCCACGAGCAGTACTTC,CASRLQGFHEQYF
-,TRBV7-3,-,TRBJ2-7,TGTGCCAGCAGCCTTACCCCCGGGTCCTACGAGCAGTACTTC,CASSLTPGSYEQYF
-,TRBV5-6,-,TRBJ1-2,TGTGCCAGCATCTTCGGACGGAGCTATGGCTACACCTTC,CASIFGRSYGYTF
-,TRBV6-5,-,TRBJ2-3,TGTGCCAGCAGTTACTCGTGGACCAACACAGATACGCAGTATTTT,CASSYSWTNTDTQYF
-,TRBV29-1,-,TRBJ2-7,TGCAGCGTTGAGACCCCTAGCTCCTACGAGCAGTACTTC,CSVETPSSYEQYF
TRBD2,TRBV4-1,once,TRBJ2-7,TGCGCCAGCAGCCAAGGCCCACTAGCGGGAGGTTCCTACGAGCAGTACTTC,CASSQGPLAGGSYEQYF
-,TRBV7-3,-,TRBJ2-1,TGTGCCAGCAGCCCCAGGGCCCAAGCCTACAATGAGCAGTTCTTC,CASSPRAQAYNEQFF
-,TRBV9,-,TRBJ2-1,TGTGCCAGCAGCGGGCTAGAGGGGATCAATGAGCAGTTCTTC,CASSGLEGINEQFF
-,TRBV5-6,-,TRBJ2-7,TGTGCCAGCAGCCCCGGACAGAGCATCTACGAGCAGTACTTC,CASSPGQSIYEQYF
-,TRBV28,once,TRBJ2-5,TGTGCCAGCAGAAGAGGGTTGGGGCTAGAGACCCAGTACTTC,CASRRGLGLETQYF
-,TRBV11-2,-,TRBJ2-3,TGTGCCAGCAGCTTTGGGGGAATAACAGATACGCAGTATTTT,CASSFGGITDTQYF
TRBD1,TRBV11-3,-,TRBJ2-5,TGTGCCAGCAGCTTAGCCCACAGGGGGGAGACCCAGTACTTC,CASSLAHRGETQYF
TRBD1,TRBV4-2,-,TRBJ1-1,TGTGCCAGCGCCGGGACAGAGAACACTGAAGCTTTCTTT,CASAGTENTEAFF
TRBD2,TRBV28,-,TRBJ2-7,TGTGCCAGCAGTCCGCGACTAGCCGCCTACGAGCAGTACTTC,CASSPRLAAYEQYF
TRBD1,TRBV2,-,TRBJ2-2,TGTGCCAGCAGTGAAGCCCAGGGGGCCCCGAACACCGGGGAGCTGTTTTTT,CASSEAQGAPNTGELFF
-,TRBV2,-,TRBJ2-3,TGTGCCAGCAGTGAACTGGAGGGAGATACGCAGTATTTT,CASSELEGDTQYF
-,TRBV5-6,-,TRBJ2-7,TGTGCCAGCAGCTTGGACGGGAGCCCCTACGAGCAGTACTTC,CASSLDGSPYEQYF